The 25 T cell receptor beta chains below were found in one sample sequenced in a study of blood T cell repertoires in COVID-19. The assay was immunoSEQ multiplex PCR, and TCRdb's table has in-frame clones only and misses some. The sample records 90,000 to 120,000 clones, about three quarters being singletons. Sequencing was carried out using peripheral blood. These receptors were taken from a man aged 70-80 years with acute or convalescent COVID-19.

This clone appeared a few times. The chain combines TRBV19 with TRBJ1-1; D not resolved. The V end lost 5 bases, the J end lost 1 base, and 14 bases lay between the germline ends. Germline lookup yields CDR1 LNHDA and CDR2 SQIVND (reference sequence). The CDR3 has 15 amino acids. CDR3 protein: CASSSSRGGNTEAFF. The DNA for the CDR3 is TGTGCCAGTAGTTCCTCGCGGGGAGGGAACACTGAAGCTTTCTTT.

The CDR3 DNA follows: TGCGCCAGTCATAGCGGGGGGGCAGAAGATACGCAGTATTTT. Its protein is CASHSGGAEDTQYF. The chain recombines TRBV5-1 with TRBJ2-3, with 11 bases lining up with TRBD2. The length of the CDR3 is 14 residues. Germline lookup yields CDR1 SGHRS and CDR2 YFSETQ. J lost 5 bases, V lost 8 bases, and 7 bases had no gene match.

The table lists this clone with many counts. This rearrangement joins TRBV11-2 to TRBJ1-5; D gene unclear. Germline loops: CDR1 SGHAT, CDR2 FQNNGV. V dropped 1 base and J dropped 0 bases, with 13 bases sitting between them. The CDR3 is 17 residues long. The CDR3 region is CASSLGYSSDSNQPQHF. The CDR3 bases are TGTGCCAGCAGCTTAGGGTACTCCTCCGATAGCAATCAGCCCCAGCATTTT.

This clone was found once. The chain uses TRBV27 and TRBJ2-5; the D gene is possibly TRBD2 (7 bases). Per the germline V gene, CDR1 is MNHEY and CDR2 is SMNVEV (reference sequence). The CDR3 runs 15 residues. Deletions cut 4 bases from V and 3 bases from J, with 15 bases between. This CDR3 is CASSSGGAGEETQYF. In DNA form, the CDR3 reads TGTGCCAGCAGTTCTGGGGGGGCCGGGGAAGAGACCCAGTACTTC.

This clone was detected only once. The V and J genes are TRBV4-2 and TRBJ2-2; TRBD2 matches at 9 bases. Germline V gene data show CDR1 as LGHNA and CDR2 as YNFKEQ. CDR3 size: 16 residues. With 0 bases clipped from V and 3 bases from J, the junction kept 2 bases outside the gene matches. CDR3 sequence reads: CASSQEAGGYTGELFF. CDR3 nucleotides: TGTGCCAGCAGCCAAGAAGCGGGGGGCTACACCGGGGAGCTGTTTTTT.

In DNA, the CDR3 is TGTGCCAGTAGTGTGTTTGGGGGCGCAGGCTATGGCTACACCTTC. It yields the protein CASSVFGGAGYGYTF. The chain is built from TRBV19 and TRBJ1-2; D perhaps matches TRBD1 (6 bases). Germline CDR1 reads LNHDA; CDR2 reads SQIVND (reference sequence). The CDR3 spans 15 residues. V was clipped by 5 bases and J by 4 bases, with 17 bases between them.

The J gene is TRBJ1-5, the V gene TRBV5-6, with D possibly TRBD1 on 5 matching bases. Trimming took off 4 bases at V and 3 bases at J, with 8 bases between the two ends. Looked up from germline, CDR1 is SGHDT and CDR2 is YYEEEE. This CDR3 is built from 13 residues. CDR3 sequence: CASSGGANQPQHF. CDR3 in DNA: TGTGCCAGCAGCGGTGGGGCCAATCAGCCCCAGCATTTT.

This clone was seen more than once but under ten times. A read error may account for a junction end that differs from germline. The chain employs TRBV6-5 and TRBJ1-1; D gene uncertain. The germline CDR1 and CDR2 sequences are MNHEY and SVGAGI. This CDR3 is built from 14 residues. The CDR3 DNA reads TGTGCCACCAGTAGAGGGATTTTTCACACTGAAGCTTTCTTT. Translated: CATSRGIFHTEAFF.

V is TRBV7-8 and J is TRBJ1-2, with a possible D match to TRBD1 (6 bases). V lost 0 bases to trimming and J lost 0 bases, with 8 bases between them. Germline values: CDR1 SGHVS, CDR2 FQNEAQ. The CDR3 has 15 residues. This CDR3 reads CASSLAGQSNYGYTF. The CDR3 DNA follows: TGTGCCAGCAGCTTAGCCGGACAGTCTAACTATGGCTACACCTTC.

The chain carries TRBV7-3 and TRBJ2-1, with 9 bases that match TRBD2. The ends lost 4 bases at V and 7 bases at J; junction bases unmatched: 8. The CDR3 covers 15 residues. Per the germline V gene, CDR1 is SGHTA and CDR2 is FQGTGA. The CDR3 DNA reads as TGTGCCAGCAGCTCCGGGCTAGCGGGATATAATGAGCAGTTCTTC. Its protein is CASSSGLAGYNEQFF. The entire variable domain, with the rest obtained from reference TRBV7-3 and TRBJ2-1, is as follows: GAGVSQTPSNKVTEKGKYVELRCDPISGHTALYWYRQSLGQGPEFLIYFQGTGAADDSGLPNDRFFAVRPEGSVSTLKIQRTERGDSAVYLCASSSGLAGYNEQFFGPGTRLTVL.

The chain carries TRBV5-1 and TRBJ2-1; tentatively, D is TRBD2 (6 bases). V lost 5 bases and J 6 bases, leaving 15 bases between the germline ends. The CDR3 sequence is 14 residues long. The V gene's germline CDR1 is SGHRS and CDR2 YFSETQ. The CDR3 sequence: CASSIRGSGNEQFF. In DNA, the CDR3 is TGCGCCAGCAGTATCCGGGGGTCGGGCAATGAGCAGTTCTTC.

This clone was seen a single time. This chain joins TRBV3-1 (or the pseudogene TRBV3-2) and TRBJ1-2; D is ambiguous. This CDR3 region has 13 residues. Per germline, CDR1 LGHDT and CDR2 YNNKEL (reference sequence). The germline V and J ends were trimmed by 3 bases and 0 bases, with 5 bases remaining between them. The CDR3 sequence: CASSQSTNYGYTF. The CDR3 nucleotides read TGTGCCAGCAGCCAGTCCACTAACTATGGCTACACCTTC.

The genes are TRBV12-3 or TRBV12-4 and TRBJ1-2, with TRBD1 as a possible D gene (5 bases). V was pared by 6 bases and J by 8 bases, with 16 bases between. The CDR3 consists of 13 residues. The CDR3 loop is CASSAGTAGGYTF. The CDR3 DNA is TGTGCCAGCAGCGCCGGGACCGCGGGAGGCTACACCTTC.

The rearrangement joins TRBV7-3 to TRBJ1-1; D remains unclear. Trimming stripped 5 bases from V and 0 bases from J, with 13 bases between. This CDR3 has 15 amino acids. From germline, CDR1 is SGHTA and CDR2 FQGTGA. DNA for the CDR3: TGTGCCAGCAGCGTACCCCCCACATTGAACACTGAAGCTTTCTTT. Its protein is CASSVPPTLNTEAFF. Filled out from reference TRBV7-3 and TRBJ1-1, the complete variable domain reads GAGVSQTPSNKVTEKGKYVELRCDPISGHTALYWYRQSLGQGPEFLIYFQGTGAADDSGLPNDRFFAVRPEGSVSTLKIQRTERGDSAVYLCASSVPPTLNTEAFFGQGTRLTVV.

The V call is TRBV6-5, the J call TRBJ2-3; 10 bases agree with TRBD1. Germline CDR1 MNHEY, CDR2 SVGAGI. J was trimmed by 3 bases and V by 6 bases; bases with no gene match: 6. This CDR3 contains 15 residues. This CDR3 reads CASSDRGRRTDTQYF. The CDR3 DNA reads as TGTGCCAGCAGCGACAGGGGGCGTAGGACAGATACGCAGTATTTT.

V and J are TRBV6-5 and TRBJ2-7, with 7 positions matching TRBD1. The CDR3 is made up of 12 amino acids. Germline trimming cut 6 bases from V and 5 bases from J; bases unmatched to any gene: 4. CDR1 is MNHEY and CDR2 is SVGAGI in the germline V gene. The CDR3 region has the DNA TGTGCCAGCAGAGACAGGGTACACGAGCAGTACTTC. Amino acids: CASRDRVHEQYF.

This clone has just a few counts. The V call is TRBV11-2, the J call TRBJ2-1, with 7 bases aligning to TRBD2. This CDR3 spans 18 amino acids. CDR1 and CDR2 (germline): SGHAT, FQNNGV. Losses at the gene ends were 2 bases for V and 4 bases for J; bases not matched to a gene: 14. The chain's CDR3 is CASSLSDPQAGIYNEQFF. The CDR3 DNA sequence: TGTGCCAGCAGCTTAAGTGACCCACAAGCGGGGATATACAATGAGCAGTTCTTC.

The V and J genes are TRBV10-3 and TRBJ1-1; maybe TRBD1 (5 bases). Germline values: CDR1 ENHRY, CDR2 SYGVKD. The V gene lost 11 bases and the J gene lost 3 bases, with 16 bases spanning the gap. The CDR3 has 13 residues. The CDR3: CAVWEGWDTEAFF. DNA of the CDR3: TGTGCCGTTTGGGAGGGGTGGGACACTGAAGCTTTCTTT.

The chain combines TRBV10-3 with TRBJ1-2, with 9 nucleotides matching TRBD1. In germline, CDR1 is ENHRY, CDR2 SYGVKD. The CDR3 contains 14 residues. After removal of 4 bases from V and 6 bases from J, the junction contained 6 bases not matched to a gene. The CDR3 DNA sequence: TGTGCCATCAGTGGGGACAGGGTGGGAAATGGCTACACCTTC. Its protein product is CAISGDRVGNGYTF.

The chain recombines TRBV12-2 with TRBJ1-5; the listed D gene, TRBD1, was not tested against the DNA. TRBV12-2 is listed as a pseudogene. This CDR3 spans 13 amino acids. The chain's CDR3 is CASRPGRDQPQHF. As DNA, the CDR3 is TGTGCAAGTCGCCCAGGTCGAGATCAGCCCCAGCATTTT.

The chain recombines TRBV7-3 with TRBJ2-2; 7 bases are a match to TRBD2. Per the germline V gene, CDR1 is SGHTA and CDR2 is FQGTGA. The junction had 12 bases not matched to a gene; V was cut back by 5 bases and J by 0 bases. The CDR3 totals 18 residues. CDR3 loop: CASSRRGGTDANTGELFF. The DNA for the CDR3 is TGTGCCAGCAGCCGGAGGGGAGGGACCGACGCGAACACCGGGGAGCTGTTTTTT.

The rearrangement joins TRBV12-3 or TRBV12-4 to TRBJ1-1; D call uncertain. The V gene lost 6 bases and the J gene lost 5 bases, with 10 bases spanning the gap. The CDR3 consists of 12 residues. CDR3 DNA: TGTGCCAGCAGATCTCAGGCAACTGAAGCTTTCTTT. Encoded protein: CASRSQATEAFF.

The rearrangement joins TRBV27 to TRBJ2-7, with 14 nucleotides matching TRBD2. The germline V gene has CDR1 MNHEY and CDR2 SMNVEV (reference sequence). The trim removed 6 bases at V and 4 bases at J, leaving 2 bases unmatched. The CDR3 totals 14 residues. The CDR3 is CASRGTSGGYEQYF. The CDR3 bases are TGTGCCAGCAGGGGGACTAGCGGGGGTTACGAGCAGTACTTC.

The chain links TRBV7-9 to TRBJ1-2; 9 positions agree with TRBD1. CDR1 and CDR2 from the germline V gene are SEHNR and FQNEAQ (reference sequence). This CDR3 contains 16 residues. The V segment lost 3 bases and the J segment 7 bases; nucleotides outside the gene matches: 12. CDR3 sequence (DNA): TGTGCCAGCAGCTTTGAACCGGGACAGGGATTAACTGGCTACACCTTC. Its translation is CASSFEPGQGLTGYTF.

The genes are TRBV6-5 and TRBJ1-1, with TRBD1 matching 7 bases. This CDR3 contains 13 residues. The trim removed 10 bases at V and 2 bases at J, leaving 7 bases unmatched. Germline values: CDR1 MNHEY, CDR2 SVGAGI. Here the CDR3 reads CATTDRANTEAFF. The CDR3, as DNA: TGTGCCACCACAGACAGGGCTAACACTGAAGCTTTCTTT.